One and the same sample provided the 4 T cell receptor beta chains below, sequenced in a study of control samples from healthy donors and cancer patients. The protocol was immunoSEQ multiplex PCR, while the TCRdb copy is restricted to in-frame clones and leaves out a portion. Its clone listing holds about 190,000 clones. Source material: blood. These receptors all stem from a woman in her thirties in good health.

The chain carries TRBV6-5 and TRBJ1-2; 9 bases are a match to TRBD1. The CDR3 runs 14 residues. In germline, CDR1 is MNHEY, CDR2 SVGAGI. The J segment lost 6 bases and the V segment lost 6 bases, leaving 8 bases of the junction unmatched. CDR3 bases: TGTGCCAGCAGCAGAGGGAGGGACAGGGATGGCTACACCTTC. Its protein is CASSRGRDRDGYTF.

The chain has TRBV3-1 (or the pseudogene TRBV3-2) and TRBJ2-4; TRBD1 agrees at 8 bases. CDR3 length: 13 residues. V gave up 4 bases and J gave up 6 bases; unmatched junction bases: 2. Germline loops: CDR1 LGHDT, CDR2 YNNKEL (reference sequence). CDR3 protein: CASSPGGRNIQYF. CDR3 DNA: TGTGCCAGCAGCCCAGGGGGCCGAAACATTCAGTACTTC.

This chain uses TRBV18 with TRBJ2-5; D is uncertain. Trimming removed 0 bases from V and 2 bases from J, with 7 bases in between. Germline V gene data show CDR1 as KGHSH and CDR2 as LQKENI. The CDR3 runs 14 residues. This CDR3 reads CASSPPLTQETQYF. The DNA for the CDR3 is TGTGCCAGCTCACCACCCCTCACACAAGAGACCCAGTACTTC.

The V gene is TRBV21-1, the J gene TRBJ1-5; TRBD1, as called in the table, went unchecked against the DNA. TRBV21-1 is assigned pseudogene status. This CDR3 has 18 amino acids. The CDR3 region is CASSPKDRSDYSNQPQHF. Written as DNA, the CDR3 is TGTGCCAGCAGCCCCAAGGACAGGTCTGATTATAGCAATCAGCCCCAGCATTTT.